This TCR beta chain was captured in a study of shared clonotypes between healthy human individuals. This clone was seen just once. CDR3 size: 15 residues. The germline V gene encodes CDR1 SGDLS and CDR2 YYNGEE. The germline V and J ends were trimmed by 3 bases and 1 base, with 14 bases remaining between them. Profiled with immunoSEQ multiplex PCR; TCRdb holds only in-frame clones, not every one. The data show over a million clones, 95% to 99% seen once. Sample: naive CD4+ T cells sorted from blood. Subset in this sample: CD45RA+ positively selected. The chain links TRBV9 to TRBJ2-7; the D call may be TRBD1 or TRBD2 (5 bases each). The source is a man aged 25 to 40 in good health. CDR3 in DNA: TGTGCCAGCAGCGCTAGACTGGGACCTTCCTACGAGCAGTACTTC. This encodes CASSARLGPSYEQYF.